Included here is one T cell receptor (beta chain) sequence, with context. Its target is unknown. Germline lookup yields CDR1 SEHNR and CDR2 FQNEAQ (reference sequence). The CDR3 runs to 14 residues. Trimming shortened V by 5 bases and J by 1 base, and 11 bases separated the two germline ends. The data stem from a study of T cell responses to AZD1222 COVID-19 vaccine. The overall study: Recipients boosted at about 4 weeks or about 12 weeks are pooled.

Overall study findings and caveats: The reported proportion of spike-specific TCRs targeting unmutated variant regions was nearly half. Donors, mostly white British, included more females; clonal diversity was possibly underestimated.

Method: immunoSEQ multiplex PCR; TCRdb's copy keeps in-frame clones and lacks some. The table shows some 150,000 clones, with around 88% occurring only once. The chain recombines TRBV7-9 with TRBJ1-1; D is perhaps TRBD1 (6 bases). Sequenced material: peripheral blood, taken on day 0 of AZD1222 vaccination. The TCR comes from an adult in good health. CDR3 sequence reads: CASSQRQENTEAFF. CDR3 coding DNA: TGTGCCAGCAGCCAGAGACAGGAGAACACTGAAGCTTTCTTT.